This entry lists 7 T cell receptor beta chains sequenced from one sample in a study of control samples from healthy donors and cancer patients. The method was immunoSEQ multiplex PCR; TCRdb's version includes in-frame clones alone and lacks a portion of them. Among about 98,000 clones listed, about 79% were seen once. Material: blood. Receptor source: a woman aged 25 to 45 in good health.

This chain joins TRBV9 and TRBJ1-4; TRBD1 aligns across 10 bases. The J segment lost 5 bases and the V segment lost 0 bases, leaving 1 base of the junction unmatched. The CDR3 sequence is 15 residues long. Germline V gives CDR1 SGDLS, CDR2 YYNGEE. The CDR3 nucleotides are TGTGCCAGCAGCGTAGAGGGACAGGGGAATGAAAAACTGTTTTTT. Protein: CASSVEGQGNEKLFF.

V gene TRBV12-3 or TRBV12-4 combines with J gene TRBJ1-1, with D possibly TRBD1 on 5 matching bases. This CDR3 region has 13 residues. V was clipped by 2 bases and J by 6 bases, with 10 bases between them. CDR3 protein: CASSLRTRSEAFF. For the CDR3, the DNA is TGTGCCAGCAGTTTAAGGACAAGATCTGAAGCTTTCTTT.

Concerning this clone: Different DNA sequences within this sample yield the same CDR3. The chain couples TRBV6-1 to TRBJ1-2; D might be TRBD1 (5 bases). Germline V gene sequence: CDR1 MNHNS, CDR2 SASEGT. The CDR3 is made up of 12 amino acids. The V and J ends lost 3 bases and 4 bases respectively, with 6 bases between them. This CDR3 is CASSEGPYGYTF. DNA of the CDR3: TGTGCCAGCAGTGAGGGGCCCTATGGCTACACCTTC.

The gene calls are TRBV7-9 and TRBJ2-5; no firm D call. The CDR3 spans 12 residues. V was pared by 5 bases and J by 5 bases, with 9 bases between. Germline CDR1 is SEHNR and CDR2 is FQNEAQ (reference sequence). The chain's CDR3 is CASSPSGETQYF. The CDR3, as DNA: TGTGCCAGCAGCCCATCCGGGGAGACCCAGTACTTC.

V is TRBV6-5 and J is TRBJ1-3; D might be TRBD1 (6 bases). Germline CDR1 reads MNHEY; CDR2 reads SVGAGI. The CDR3 has 13 residues. CDR3 in amino acids: CPTLGTSGNTIYF. The DNA of the CDR3 is TGTCCCACACTAGGGACATCTGGAAACACCATATATTTT.

V and J are TRBV19 and TRBJ1-5; D is undetermined. This CDR3 spans 12 amino acids. The V end lost 3 bases, the J end lost 7 bases, and 7 bases lay between the germline ends. Germline lookup yields CDR1 LNHDA and CDR2 SQIVND (reference sequence). The CDR3, as DNA: TGTGCCAGTAGTATCAGCGGACAGCCCCAGCATTTT. It is translated as CASSISGQPQHF.

The chain recombines TRBV7-6 with TRBJ1-6; no reliable D call. V lost 5 bases, J lost 5 bases, and 10 bases lay in between. The germline gives CDR1 SGHVS, CDR2 FNYEAQ. This CDR3 has 14 amino acids. CDR3: CASSPGQNNSPLHF. Written as DNA, the CDR3 is TGTGCCAGCAGCCCAGGCCAGAATAATTCACCCCTCCACTTT.